This T cell receptor (beta chain) stems from a study of breast tumors, draining lymph nodes, adjacent tissues. Study findings and constraints: The lymph node origin of tumor T cells was framed as consistent with a hypothesis, not demonstrated. Tumor repertoires ranked between lymph nodes and nontumor tissue in diversity, with V and J gene preferences. Findings are consistent with lymph node origin and intratumoral expansion of most tumor T cells. Tumor and nontumor repertoires were significantly more similar in luminal-like than in basal-like breast cancer.

Germline-derived CDR1 and CDR2 are SGHTA and FQGTGA. V lost 3 bases and J lost 8; bases outside the gene matches: 6. The CDR3 sequence is 16 residues long. Of note for this clonotype: Its antigen is undetermined.

MiXCR, applied by TCRdb to the multiplex PCR reads, yields one record per CDR3 protein. Altogether roughly 11,000 distinct CDR3 sequences are present, approximately 35% being singletons, with the ten largest covering 13% to 15%. The sample comprised breast tumor tissue. The V gene is TRBV7-3, the J gene TRBJ2-1, with 14 bases matching TRBD2. The source is a female donor with breast cancer. Some clones in this sample may be carry-over from other donors' samples. As DNA, the CDR3 is TGTGCCAGCAGCTTCGGGACTAGCGGGGGCCGAGATGAGCAGTTCTTC. This encodes CASSFGTSGGRDEQFF.